The rows below give T cell receptor beta chains drawn from one sample of a study of T cell responses to AZD1222 COVID-19 vaccine. The method was immunoSEQ multiplex PCR; TCRdb's version includes in-frame clones alone and lacks a portion of them. In the table there are more than 80,000 clones, 80% to 95% of which are singletons. The sample was peripheral blood, taken 28 days after the second AZD1222 dose. All receptors come from an adult who received the AZD1222 COVID-19 vaccine. The CDR3 runs from the conserved cysteine through the conserved F or W. The D gene is left open where the match is weak. Part of the rows lack a size; the others show once, few, many or a class for expanded clones.

V	length	D	size	J	DNA	CDR3
TRBV5-1	14	-	-	TRBJ2-3	TGCGCCAGCAGCTCACTTGGGGGCCCAGATACGCAGTATTTT	CASSSLGGPDTQYF
TRBV7-2	18	TRBD2	-	TRBJ2-3	TGTGCCAGCAGCTTAATAACTAGCGGGAGGCCAGGTGTAGATACGCAGTATTTT	CASSLITSGRPGVDTQYF
TRBV28	15	-	-	TRBJ1-1	TGTGCCAGCAGTTTAAGTGCGGGGGCGAGGACTGAAGCTTTCTTT	CASSLSAGARTEAFF
TRBV6-5	12	-	-	TRBJ1-1	TGTGCCAGCAACAACCTTCTAACTGAAGCTTTCTTT	CASNNLLTEAFF
TRBV14	12	-	-	TRBJ2-2	TGTGCCAGCCAGCGGGTCACCGGGGAGCTGTTTTTT	CASQRVTGELFF
TRBV6-2/TRBV6-3	13	-	-	TRBJ1-1	TGTGCCAGCAGTTACGCGGAGAACACTGAAGCTTTCTTT	CASSYAENTEAFF
TRBV15	16	-	-	TRBJ1-3	TGTGCCACCAGCAGAGAACCTCCCGCGGGTGGAAACACCATATATTTT	CATSREPPAGGNTIYF
TRBV20-1	11	-	-	TRBJ2-5	TGCAGTGCTAGAGTATCGGAGACCCAGTACTTC	CSARVSETQYF
TRBV3-1/TRBV3-2	16	-	-	TRBJ2-1	TGTGCCAGCAGCCCCCCCAGCGGCCGCTCCTACAATGAGCAGTTCTTC	CASSPPSGRSYNEQFF
TRBV5-1	14	-	-	TRBJ2-5	TGCGCCAGCAGCTTACAGGGAAGTGGAGAGACCCAGTACTTC	CASSLQGSGETQYF
TRBV7-9	15	TRBD2	-	TRBJ2-1	TGTGCCAGCAGCAAGGGACTAGCGGGGTACAATGAGCAGTTCTTC	CASSKGLAGYNEQFF
TRBV6-4	14	TRBD1	many	TRBJ2-2	TGTGCCAGCAGTGACAGGGGGCACACCGGGGAGCTGTTTTTT	CASSDRGHTGELFF
TRBV6-5	10	-	once	TRBJ1-1	TGTGCCAGTCGGACGACTGAAGCTTTCTTT	CASRTTEAFF
TRBV18	18	-	-	TRBJ1-1	TGTGCCAGCTCCACCCTGGGGGGTCGTGGGGGATTAAGCACTGAAGCTTTCTTT	CASSTLGGRGGLSTEAFF
TRBV6-5	14	-	-	TRBJ1-1	TGTGCCAGCAGTTACTCGCTCAGGTCTAAGGAAGCTTTCTTT	CASSYSLRSKEAFF
TRBV5-1	15	-	-	TRBJ2-5	TGCGCCAGCAGCTTGGCCGTGGGGCCCCAAGAGACCCAGTACTTC	CASSLAVGPQETQYF
TRBV10-2	14	-	-	TRBJ2-1	TGCGCCAGCAGTGAATCTAGCGCTTACAATGAGCAGTTCTTC	CASSESSAYNEQFF
TRBV28	13	-	-	TRBJ1-2	TGTGCCAGCAGTCGCGGGGTTAACTATGGCTACACCTTC	CASSRGVNYGYTF
TRBV2	14	-	-	TRBJ2-3	TGTGCCAACACCGGGACGGCTAGCACAGATACGCAGTATTTT	CANTGTASTDTQYF
TRBV4-1	14	TRBD2	-	TRBJ2-7	TGCGCCAGCAGCCCTAGCGGGAAGACCTACGAGCAGTACTTC	CASSPSGKTYEQYF
TRBV30	15	-	-	TRBJ1-4	TGTGCCTGGAACAAGGACAGCAGGGCTAATGAAAAACTGTTTTTT	CAWNKDSRANEKLFF
TRBV3-1/TRBV3-2	16	TRBD1	-	TRBJ2-7	TGTGCCAGCAGCCAAAGGATAGGACAGGGGGCCTACGAGCAGTACTTC	CASSQRIGQGAYEQYF
TRBV19	15	TRBD1	-	TRBJ1-1	TGTGCCAGTAATCGGAAAGGGGGCGTTGATACTGAAGCTTTCTTT	CASNRKGGVDTEAFF
TRBV7-6	16	TRBD2	-	TRBJ2-2	TGTGCCAGCAGCCAACTAGCGGGGGTGAACACCGGGGAGCTGTTTTTT	CASSQLAGVNTGELFF
TRBV6-5	14	-	-	TRBJ1-2	TGTGCCAGCAGTTACCGGCCCCGGGGCTATGGCTACACCTTC	CASSYRPRGYGYTF
TRBV28	12	-	-	TRBJ1-6	TGTGCCAGCAGTCGGACAGATTCACCCCTCCACTTT	CASSRTDSPLHF
TRBV19	16	-	-	TRBJ1-5	TGTGCCAGTAGTATAGCGGGCATACGAGGGGATCAGCCCCAGCATTTT	CASSIAGIRGDQPQHF
TRBV2	14	-	-	TRBJ2-7	TGTGCCAGCAGTGAAGCTCAGCGGGCCTACGAGCAGTACTTC	CASSEAQRAYEQYF
TRBV28	14	-	-	TRBJ2-1	TGTGCCAGCAGTTCGGGAATGACCTACAATGAGCAGTTCTTC	CASSSGMTYNEQFF
TRBV9	15	-	-	TRBJ2-5	TGTGCCAGCAGCCCCACTAATTCCGGCGGAGAGACCCAGTACTTC	CASSPTNSGGETQYF
TRBV5-6	17	-	-	TRBJ2-2	TGTGCCAGCAGCTTGATCACAGACCCTTTGGGCACCGGGGAGCTGTTTTTT	CASSLITDPLGTGELFF
TRBV7-2	17	-	-	TRBJ2-7	TGTGCCAGCAGCGTGCGGGACGTAGCCCTTTCCAGCTACGAGCAGTACTTC	CASSVRDVALSSYEQYF
TRBV18	17	-	-	TRBJ2-6	TGTGCCAGCTCACCATCGTTGATGGTCTCTGGGGCCAACGTCCTGACTTTC	CASSPSLMVSGANVLTF
TRBV7-9	14	TRBD2	-	TRBJ2-5	TGTGCCAGCAGCCTACGGACTAGCGGAGAGACCCAGTACTTC	CASSLRTSGETQYF
TRBV25-1	11	-	-	TRBJ2-7	TGTGCCAGCAGTGTTATGGGCGAGCAGTACTTC	CASSVMGEQYF
TRBV15	19	-	-	TRBJ1-4	TGTGCCACCAGCTCCCGGCCCCCCGGGACTGGTCCCGCTAATGAAAAACTGTTTTTT	CATSSRPPGTGPANEKLFF
TRBV19	16	-	-	TRBJ1-1	TGTGCCAGTAGTATAGTTATCAATGAGGGGAACACTGAAGCTTTCTTT	CASSIVINEGNTEAFF
TRBV6-6	16	-	-	TRBJ2-1	TGTGCCAGCAACCCCCGGGACACCAGCTCCTACAATGAGCAGTTCTTC	CASNPRDTSSYNEQFF
TRBV11-3	13	-	-	TRBJ1-1	TGTGCCAGCAGCTTAGTTACGGGAACCGAAGCTTTCTTT	CASSLVTGTEAFF
TRBV2	14	TRBD1	-	TRBJ1-5	TGTGCCAGCAGCGGTGACAGGGGAGGGCAGCCCCAGCATTTT	CASSGDRGGQPQHF
TRBV5-1	13	-	few	TRBJ2-7	TGCGCCAGCAGCTTGGTCTGGAACTACGAGCAGTACTTC	CASSLVWNYEQYF
TRBV19	13	-	-	TRBJ2-7	TGTGCCAGTAGCCGGAAGGGATCCTACGAGCAGTACTTC	CASSRKGSYEQYF
TRBV20-1	14	-	-	TRBJ1-1	TGCAGTGCTAGTCACGGAGGCCTGGGCACTGAAGCTTTCTTT	CSASHGGLGTEAFF
TRBV28	15	TRBD1	-	TRBJ1-5	TGTGCCAGCAGTGAGGGACAGGGGTATAGACAGCCCCAGCATTTT	CASSEGQGYRQPQHF
TRBV28	15	-	-	TRBJ2-5	TGTGCCAGCACCGACCGGGACTGGTACCGGGAGACCCAGTACTTC	CASTDRDWYRETQYF
TRBV6-1	15	-	once	TRBJ2-7	TGTGCCAGCAGTGAACTTTATGCGGGGTTTTACGAGCAGTACTTC	CASSELYAGFYEQYF
TRBV18	14	-	-	TRBJ2-1	TGTGCCAGCTCACCAATACAAGACTACAATGAGCAGTTCTTC	CASSPIQDYNEQFF
TRBV6-5	16	-	-	TRBJ2-2	TGTGCCAGCAGTTCTGTGGGCGAGCATTTAACCGGGGAGCTGTTTTTT	CASSSVGEHLTGELFF
TRBV19	16	-	-	TRBJ1-1	TGTGCCAGTAGTATAAATCTGGCGGGGGTAGACACTGAAGCTTTCTTT	CASSINLAGVDTEAFF
TRBV19	15	TRBD1	once	TRBJ2-1	TGTGCCAGTAGTACCGGGACAGTCTCCTACAATGAGCAGTTCTTC	CASSTGTVSYNEQFF
TRBV27	15	-	-	TRBJ2-7	TGTGCCAGCAGTTTAGCCGAAGCGGCAACCTACGAGCAGTACTTC	CASSLAEAATYEQYF
TRBV5-1	14	TRBD1	-	TRBJ1-1	TGCGCCAGCGGCTTAGGGGGCCTGGGGACTGAAGCTTTCTTT	CASGLGGLGTEAFF
TRBV7-3	15	-	-	TRBJ2-3	TGTGCCAGCAGCTTCGGTCCAACTAGCACAGATACGCAGTATTTT	CASSFGPTSTDTQYF
TRBV11-2	12	-	few	TRBJ2-7	TGTGCCAGCAGCTTCATCCTGGGCGAGCAGTACTTC	CASSFILGEQYF
TRBV5-4	14	TRBD1	-	TRBJ2-7	TGTGCCAGCAGCCGGGACAGGAGCTCCTACGAGCAGTACTTC	CASSRDRSSYEQYF
TRBV29-1	13	-	-	TRBJ2-3	TGCAGCGACCTGAGCTTCAGCACAGATACGCAGTATTTT	CSDLSFSTDTQYF
TRBV19	13	TRBD1	-	TRBJ2-3	TGTGCCAGTAGCCAGGGGGTATCAGATACGCAGTATTTT	CASSQGVSDTQYF
TRBV7-2	15	-	-	TRBJ2-5	TGTGCCAGTCCAGGGACTGTTCCCCTACAAGAGACCCAGTACTTC	CASPGTVPLQETQYF
TRBV19	14	TRBD1	-	TRBJ1-5	TGTGCCAGTAGTATAGAGACAGGGAATCAGCCCCAGCATTTT	CASSIETGNQPQHF